These 15 T cell receptor beta chains were all obtained from the same sample, sequenced in a study of Tregs in tolerant kidney transplant recipients. This table comes from immunoSEQ multiplex PCR, and its TCRdb copy is limited to in-frame clones, with some not included. The sample has 200,000 to 300,000 clones, about 80% seen once; the top ten hold roughly 0.67%. Sequenced sample: CD4+ T cells from blood. The receptors come from a human donor in good health.

This clone was seen a handful of times. CDR3 DNA: TGCAGTGCAGACAACCAAGAGACCCAGTACTTC. Residues: CSADNQETQYF. The rearrangement joins TRBV20-1 to TRBJ2-5; D uncertain. Per germline, CDR1 DFQATT and CDR2 SNEGSKA (reference sequence). Trimming left V 6 bases short and J 0 bases short, with 5 bases between. This CDR3 has 11 residues.

The V call is TRBV5-1, the J call TRBJ1-1; D ambiguous. This CDR3 spans 14 amino acids. V was pared by 3 bases and J by 1 base, with 10 bases between. The V gene's germline CDR1 is SGHRS and CDR2 YFSETQ. CDR3 sequence (DNA): TGCGCCAGCAGCTACCGGACCGAGAACACTGAAGCTTTCTTT. Its translation is CASSYRTENTEAFF. Variable domain in full (rest from reference TRBV5-1 and TRBJ1-1): KAGVTQTPRYLIKTRGQQVTLSCSPISGHRSVSWYQQTPGQGLQFLFEYFSETQRNKGNFPGRFSGRQFSNSRSEMNVSTLELGDSALYLCASSYRTENTEAFFGQGTRLTVV.

This clone was recorded once. The chain couples TRBV10-1 to TRBJ2-5, with a weak D call TRBD2 (5 bases). Germline V gene data show CDR1 as WNHNN and CDR2 as SYGVQD (reference sequence). CDR3 size: 13 residues. The V end was cut by 2 bases, the J end by 5 bases, with 9 bases between. Here the CDR3 reads CASSEKVAETQYF. The CDR3 nucleotides read TGCGCCAGCAGTGAGAAAGTAGCGGAGACCCAGTACTTC.

V gene TRBV4-2 combines with J gene TRBJ2-2; 7 bases match TRBD2. The CDR3 runs 17 residues. Germline-derived CDR1 and CDR2 are LGHNA and YNFKEQ. The V gene end was trimmed by 5 bases and the J gene end by 3 bases; junction bases not matched to a gene: 12. For the CDR3, the DNA is TGTGCCAGCAGCGGGACTACGGGAGACAGAGACACCGGGGAGCTGTTTTTT. This gives the protein CASSGTTGDRDTGELFF.

The chain has TRBV27 and TRBJ2-5; D is perhaps TRBD2 (7 bases). Per germline, CDR1 MNHEY and CDR2 SMNVEV (reference sequence). The CDR3 covers 16 residues. The V end lost 8 bases, the J end lost 4 bases, and 23 bases lay between the germline ends. The CDR3: CASGGLAAQEGETQYF. The DNA for the CDR3 is TGTGCCAGCGGGGGGCTAGCGGCCCAAGAGGGAGAGACCCAGTACTTC.

V gene TRBV9 combines with J gene TRBJ2-7, with D unresolved. The CDR3 consists of 15 residues. V was clipped by 0 bases and J by 1 base, with 11 bases between them. Looked up from germline, CDR1 is SGDLS and CDR2 is YYNGEE. The CDR3 sequence: CASSVGPGRSYEQYF. The CDR3 DNA reads TGTGCCAGCAGCGTAGGCCCAGGCAGGTCCTACGAGCAGTACTTC.

The gene calls are TRBV11-2 and TRBJ2-1; TRBD2 agrees at 8 bases. Germline loops: CDR1 SGHAT, CDR2 FQNNGV. The CDR3 extends over 14 amino acids. V shed 6 bases, J shed 3 bases, and the junction held 4 bases outside the gene matches. CDR3 DNA sequence: TGTGCCAGCAGAGCGGGACTAGGCTACAATGAGCAGTTCTTC. Encoded protein: CASRAGLGYNEQFF.

CDR3 sequence: CASSTTGFGYTF. The CDR3 bases are TGCGCCAGCAGCACTACAGGGTTTGGCTACACCTTC. The chain couples TRBV5-1 to TRBJ1-2; D may be TRBD1 (6 bases). Between the trimmed V and J ends, which lost 4 bases and 7 bases, there was a span of 11 bases. The CDR3 contains 12 residues. CDR1 is SGHRS and CDR2 is YFSETQ in the germline V gene. The full variable domain, its missing parts supplied by reference TRBV5-1 and TRBJ1-2, is KAGVTQTPRYLIKTRGQQVTLSCSPISGHRSVSWYQQTPGQGLQFLFEYFSETQRNKGNFPGRFSGRQFSNSRSEMNVSTLELGDSALYLCASSTTGFGYTFGSGTRLTVV.

As regards this clone: The same CDR3 can be traced to other DNA sequences in this sample. V is TRBV27 and J is TRBJ2-6; no clear D. V lost 0 bases and J lost 3, with 0 bases in between. The CDR3 length is 13 residues. Germline CDR1 and CDR2: MNHEY and SMNVEV (reference sequence). The CDR3 region is CASSLSGANVLTF. Here the CDR3 DNA reads TGTGCCAGCAGTTTATCTGGGGCCAACGTCCTGACTTTC.

This clone occurred once. The chain employs TRBV7-9 and TRBJ2-7, with 8 bases fitting TRBD2. The V and J ends lost 2 bases and 1 base, in that order; junction bases with no gene match: 1. The CDR3 is 14 residues long. Germline V gene lookup returns CDR1 SEHNR and CDR2 FQNEAQ (reference sequence). The chain's CDR3 is CASSLPGGSYEQYF. CDR3 nucleotides: TGTGCCAGCAGCTTACCGGGGGGGTCCTACGAGCAGTACTTC. The variable domain in full, completed from reference TRBV7-9 and TRBJ2-7, reads DTGVSQNPRHKITKRGQNVTFRCDPISEHNRLYWYRQTLGQGPEFLTYFQNEAQLEKSRLLSDRFSAERPKGSFSTLEIQRTEQGDSAMYLCASSLPGGSYEQYFGPGTRLTVT.

The V gene is TRBV23-1, the J gene TRBJ1-5, with D possibly matching TRBD1 (5 bases). TRBV23-1 is identified as an open reading frame with a role that is uncertain. The CDR3 sequence is 17 residues long. V was clipped by 0 bases and J by 3 bases, with 15 bases between them. The CDR3 DNA reads TGCGCCAGCAGTCAATCCATTCCCCGGGGCCTCAATCAGCCCCAGCATTTT. Its translation: CASSQSIPRGLNQPQHF.

The chain combines TRBV9 with TRBJ2-1; D uncertain. The ends were cut back, 0 bases at V and 0 bases at J, with 10 bases in the middle. Germline V gives CDR1 SGDLS, CDR2 YYNGEE. CDR3 length: 16 residues. The DNA for the CDR3 is TGTGCCAGCAGCGTAGTAATTCCGAGCTCCTACAATGAGCAGTTCTTC. It encodes CASSVVIPSSYNEQFF.

V and J are TRBV30 and TRBJ2-3, with 9 bases aligning to TRBD2. Germline assignment: CDR1 GTSNPN and CDR2 SVGIG (reference sequence). The ends lost 2 bases at V and 3 bases at J; junction bases unmatched: 3. This CDR3 is built from 14 residues. The CDR3 DNA sequence: TGTGCCTGGAGTAGCGGGAGGTTTACAGATACGCAGTATTTT. Amino acid sequence: CAWSSGRFTDTQYF.

The chain links TRBV5-1 to TRBJ2-1; D not resolved. The CDR3 has 15 amino acids. V gave up 0 bases and J gave up 2 bases, with 9 bases separating them. CDR1 is SGHRS and CDR2 is YFSETQ in the germline V gene. As DNA, the CDR3 is TGCGCCAGCAGCTTGGATGTCGGTCCCTACAATGAGCAGTTCTTC. Protein: CASSLDVGPYNEQFF.

The chain uses TRBV9 and TRBJ2-3; 7 bases align to TRBD2. V lost 5 bases and J lost 4; bases outside the gene matches: 7. This CDR3 comprises 14 residues. CDR1 and CDR2 (germline): SGDLS, YYNGEE. The CDR3: CASSTGGSADTQYF. The CDR3 DNA is TGTGCCAGCAGTACTGGCGGGAGCGCAGATACGCAGTATTTT.